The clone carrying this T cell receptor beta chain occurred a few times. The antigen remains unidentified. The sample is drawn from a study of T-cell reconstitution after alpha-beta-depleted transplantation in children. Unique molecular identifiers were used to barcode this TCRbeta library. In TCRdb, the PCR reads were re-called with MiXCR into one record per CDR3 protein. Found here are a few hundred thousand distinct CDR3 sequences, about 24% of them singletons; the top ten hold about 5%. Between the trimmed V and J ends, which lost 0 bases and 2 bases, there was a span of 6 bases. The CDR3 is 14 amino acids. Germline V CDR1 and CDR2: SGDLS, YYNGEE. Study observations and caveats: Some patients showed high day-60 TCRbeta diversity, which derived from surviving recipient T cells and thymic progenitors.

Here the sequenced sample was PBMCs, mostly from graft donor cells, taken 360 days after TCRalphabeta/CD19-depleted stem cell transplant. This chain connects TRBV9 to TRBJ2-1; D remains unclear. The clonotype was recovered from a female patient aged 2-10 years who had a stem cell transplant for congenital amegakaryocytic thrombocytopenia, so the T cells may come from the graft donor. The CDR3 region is CASSVAAAYNEQFF. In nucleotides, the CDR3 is TGTGCCAGCAGCGTAGCAGCAGCCTACAATGAGCAGTTCTTC.